One and the same sample provided the 25 T cell receptor beta chains below, sequenced in a study of T-cell memory formation after mild COVID-19 (dated by TCRdb to the early 2020s). Libraries came from 5' RACE. The data were produced on an Illumina NovaSeq 6000. Using fastp at Q25 and MiXCR, TCRdb reprocessed the public reads and kept productive beta chains. Under each unique CDR3 protein, matching rows form one entry showing the most common genes and DNA. The sample table shows about 300,000 distinct CDR3 sequences, and approximately 19% are seen once. The ten largest clones represent 21% of the sample. Sequencing input: PBMCs or a T cell subset sorted from them (not recorded which). Receptors were obtained from a man younger than 35 who had mild COVID-19 (a few samples of this study predate the infection). The sample titles of this study are shuffled in the database, so cell type and time point are left out; the donor was told from shared clones.

The chain recombines TRBV30 with TRBJ2-3; D is unresolved. CDR3 size: 14 residues. In germline, CDR1 is GTSNPN, CDR2 SVGIG (reference sequence). V lost 1 base, J lost 6 bases, and 14 bases lay in between. CDR3 loop: CAWSEGLPPDTQYF. The CDR3 DNA sequence: TGTGCCTGGAGTGAGGGCCTGCCACCCGATACGCAGTATTTT. The full variable domain, completed using reference TRBV30 and TRBJ2-3, is SQTIHQWPATLVQPVGSPLSLECTVEGTSNPNLYWYRQAAGRGLQLLFYSVGIGQISSEVPQNLSASRPQDRQFILSSKKLLLSDSGFYLCAWSEGLPPDTQYFGPGTRLTVL.

The rearrangement joins TRBV11-2 to TRBJ2-1; D is possibly TRBD1 (5 bases). V was trimmed by 5 bases and J by 3 bases, leaving 8 bases between them. The length of the CDR3 is 13 residues. The germline V gene has CDR1 SGHAT and CDR2 FQNNGV. The CDR3 sequence is CASSKTDYNEQFF. The CDR3 DNA sequence: TGTGCCAGCAGCAAGACAGACTACAATGAGCAGTTCTTC.

The chain employs TRBV4-1 and TRBJ1-2; 9 bases align to TRBD1. V shed 0 bases, J shed 6 bases, and the junction held 5 bases outside the gene matches. The V gene's germline CDR1 is MGHRA and CDR2 YSYEKL. The CDR3 runs 15 residues. The CDR3 is CASSQDMGQGNGYTF. The CDR3 DNA is TGCGCCAGCAGCCAAGATATGGGACAGGGTAATGGCTACACCTTC.

The genes are TRBV7-9 and TRBJ2-7, with D perhaps given as TRBD1 or TRBD2 (5 bases each). Trimming removed 1 base from V and 11 bases from J, with 18 bases in between. From germline, CDR1 is SEHNR and CDR2 FQNEAQ (reference sequence). CDR3 length: 14 amino acids. The CDR3 bases are TGTGCCAGCAGCTTAGGAGGGACGGAGCTTGGGGAGTACGTC. Its translation: CASSLGGTELGEYV.

This clonotype appeared a few times. The CDR3 region is CSARDAQGRPDTQYF. The CDR3, as DNA: TGCAGTGCTAGAGATGCCCAGGGCCGGCCAGATACGCAGTATTTT. The genes are TRBV20-1 and TRBJ2-3; a weak D match, TRBD1 (5 bases). This CDR3 contains 15 residues. From germline, CDR1 is DFQATT and CDR2 SNEGSKA (reference sequence). The V end was cut by 0 bases, the J end by 4 bases, with 14 bases between.

The sample holds a few counts of this clonotype. The chain recombines TRBV5-1 with TRBJ1-1, with D perhaps TRBD1 (6 bases). This CDR3 comprises 14 residues. Germline CDR1 reads SGHRS; CDR2 reads YFSETQ. V gave up 3 bases and J gave up 0 bases, with 9 bases separating them. The CDR3 region has the DNA TGCGCCAGCAGCTGGACAGCCCTGAACACTGAAGCTTTCTTT. Translation gives CASSWTALNTEAFF.

This clonotype was counted a few times. The rearrangement joins TRBV5-1 to TRBJ2-7, with D unclear. This CDR3 is built from 14 residues. Between the trimmed V and J ends, which lost 0 bases and 6 bases, there was a span of 13 bases. Germline V gene sequence: CDR1 SGHRS, CDR2 YFSETQ. The CDR3 spells CASSLGNIDAEQYF. The DNA for the CDR3 is TGCGCCAGCAGCTTGGGGAACATAGACGCCGAGCAGTACTTC.

The V and J genes are TRBV4-1 and TRBJ2-1; possibly TRBD1 or TRBD2 for D (6 bases each). The CDR3 consists of 13 residues. In germline, CDR1 is MGHRA, CDR2 YSYEKL. Trimming took 4 bases from V and 9 from J, leaving 13 bases between them. The CDR3 loop is CASSPRGAGEQFF. In DNA, the CDR3 is TGCGCCAGCAGCCCGAGGGGGGCCGGTGAGCAGTTCTTC.

V and J are TRBV28 and TRBJ1-4, with D perhaps TRBD1 (5 bases). The germline V gene encodes CDR1 MDHEN and CDR2 SYDVKM. CDR3 size: 13 residues. Trimming shortened V by 7 bases and J by 7 bases, and 13 bases separated the two germline ends. This chain's CDR3 is CASITDSFEKLFF. As DNA, the CDR3 is TGTGCCAGCATTACCGACAGTTTTGAAAAACTGTTTTTT.

The rearrangement uses TRBV5-5 and TRBJ2-7, with TRBD2 identical over 10 bases. The V and J ends lost 0 bases and 0 bases, in that order; junction bases with no gene match: 3. CDR3 length: 16 amino acids. CDR1 is SGHKS and CDR2 is YYEKEE in the germline V gene (reference sequence). In nucleotides, the CDR3 is TGTGCCAGCAGCTTGGTATGGACTAGCGGCTCCTACGAGCAGTACGTC. It is translated as CASSLVWTSGSYEQYV.

The chain links TRBV6-2 or TRBV6-3 to TRBJ2-5, with D hard to call. The CDR3 is 12 residues long. The V end was cut by 8 bases, the J end by 5 bases, with 12 bases between. CDR1 MNHEY and CDR2 SVGEGT come from the germline V gene. The CDR3 protein is CASAQDGETQYF. Written as DNA, the CDR3 is TGTGCCAGCGCGCAAGACGGGGAGACCCAGTACTTC.

This chain connects TRBV4-1 to TRBJ2-2, with TRBD2 as a possible D gene (6 bases). The CDR3 is made up of 16 amino acids. Germline loops: CDR1 MGHRA, CDR2 YSYEKL. The ends were cut back, 5 bases at V and 4 bases at J, with 17 bases in the middle. CDR3 coding DNA: TGCGCCAGCAGCAAAGGTCCCGGGACTGGCACCGGGGAGCTGTTTTTT. Protein: CASSKGPGTGTGELFF.

This chain joins TRBV7-3 and TRBJ2-3; D might be TRBD1 or TRBD2, each matching 5 bases. V lost 2 bases and J 6 bases, leaving 12 bases between the germline ends. The CDR3 covers 14 residues. The germline V gene has CDR1 SGHTA and CDR2 FQGTGA. The chain's CDR3 is CASSLDGAWDTQYF. The CDR3 DNA reads TGTGCCAGCAGCTTAGACGGGGCGTGGGATACGCAGTATTTT. Together with reference TRBV7-3 and TRBJ2-3, the CDR3 gives the full variable domain: GAGVSQTPSNKVTEKGKYVELRCDPISGHTALYWYRQSLGQGPEFLIYFQGTGAADDSGLPNDRFFAVRPEGSVSTLKIQRTERGDSAVYLCASSLDGAWDTQYFGPGTRLTVL.

This clonotype turned up a few times. V usage is TRBV12-3 or TRBV12-4 and J usage is TRBJ1-5; D is uncertain. The germline V and J ends were trimmed by 5 bases and 4 bases, with 15 bases remaining between them. The CDR3 contains 15 residues. In DNA, the CDR3 is TGTGCCAGCAGTGCTCAAGAGGGCGGAAATCAGCCCCAGCATTTT. Protein: CASSAQEGGNQPQHF.

This clonotype was seen ten or more times. V gene TRBV15 combines with J gene TRBJ2-1; TRBD1 agrees at 10 bases. After removal of 5 bases from V and 2 bases from J, the junction contained 6 bases not matched to a gene. Germline V gene sequence: CDR1 LNHNV, CDR2 YYDKDF (reference sequence). The CDR3 is 16 residues long. The DNA for the CDR3 is TGTGCCACCAGCGCGGACAGGGGGGGCCCCTACAATGAGCAGTTCTTC. This translates into CATSADRGGPYNEQFF.

In this sample, this clonotype turned up many times. The chain links TRBV7-2 to TRBJ2-3; 9 nucleotides match TRBD2. CDR1 SGHTA and CDR2 FQGNSA come from the germline V gene. The CDR3 spans 16 residues. V lost 0 bases and J lost 1; bases outside the gene matches: 2. The CDR3 DNA follows: TGTGCCAGCAGCTTAGCGATAGCGGGAGGCACAGATACGCAGTATTTT. Its translation: CASSLAIAGGTDTQYF. The variable domain in full, with the rest retrieved from reference TRBV7-2 and TRBJ2-3, is GAGVSQSPSNKVTEKGKDVELRCDPISGHTALYWYRQSLGQGLEFLIYFQGNSAPDKSGLPSDRFSAERTGGSVSTLTIQRTQQEDSAVYLCASSLAIAGGTDTQYFGPGTRLTVL.

This sequence joins TRBV10-3 and TRBJ1-5; a weak D match, TRBD1 (6 bases). Germline CDR1 ENHRY, CDR2 SYGVKD. The V gene lost 3 bases and the J gene lost 6 bases, with 9 bases spanning the gap. This CDR3 contains 13 residues. Here the CDR3 DNA reads TGTGCCATCAGTGACAGGGGTGGTCAGCCCCAGCATTTT. It translates to CAISDRGGQPQHF.

The V and J genes are TRBV27 and TRBJ2-5; D ambiguous. The V gene lost 4 bases and the J gene lost 5 bases, with 20 bases spanning the gap. The length of the CDR3 is 16 residues. Germline V gene sequence: CDR1 MNHEY, CDR2 SMNVEV (reference sequence). The CDR3 sequence: CASSSTGWGEYETQYF. The CDR3 bases are TGTGCCAGCAGTTCCACCGGGTGGGGTGAATACGAGACCCAGTACTTC.

The rearrangement uses TRBV7-9 and TRBJ2-5; weak D call: TRBD2 (6 bases). The CDR3 length is 14 residues. Deletions cut 5 bases from V and 1 base from J, with 11 bases between. The germline gives CDR1 SEHNR, CDR2 FQNEAQ (reference sequence). The CDR3 reads CASSGRTTQETQYF. The CDR3 coding sequence is TGTGCCAGCAGCGGACGGACTACCCAAGAGACCCAGTACTTC.

This clonotype appeared a few times. This chain connects TRBV9 to TRBJ2-3, with 8 bases that match TRBD2. The CDR3 covers 15 residues. Unmatched junction bases numbered 4, after V lost 3 bases and J lost 1 base. Germline V gene sequence: CDR1 SGDLS, CDR2 YYNGEE. The CDR3 bases are TGTGCCAGCAGCGCCGACGGGGGGGGCACAGATACGCAGTATTTT. Its protein is CASSADGGGTDTQYF.

This clonotype has a handful of counts. The rearrangement uses TRBV5-1 and TRBJ2-5; TRBD1 agrees at 7 bases. V gave up 4 bases and J gave up 9 bases; unmatched junction bases: 12. Germline-derived CDR1 and CDR2 are SGHRS and YFSETQ. The CDR3 spans 14 residues. The CDR3 is CASSVGTEALSQYF. The CDR3 nucleotides read TGCGCCAGCAGCGTCGGGACAGAGGCGTTGTCCCAGTACTTC.

This sequence joins TRBV7-2 and TRBJ2-1; D may be TRBD1 (6 bases). Germline lookup yields CDR1 SGHTA and CDR2 FQGNSA. The CDR3 runs to 14 residues. V was trimmed by 5 bases and J by 5 bases, leaving 13 bases between them. The CDR3 loop is CASSLGGEDNEQFF. In nucleotides, the CDR3 is TGTGCCAGCAGCCTAGGGGGAGAGGACAATGAGCAGTTCTTC. The entire variable domain, with the rest obtained from reference TRBV7-2 and TRBJ2-1, is as follows: GAGVSQSPSNKVTEKGKDVELRCDPISGHTALYWYRQSLGQGLEFLIYFQGNSAPDKSGLPSDRFSAERTGGSVSTLTIQRTQQEDSAVYLCASSLGGEDNEQFFGPGTRLTVL.

In this sample, this clonotype turned up a few times. The chain carries TRBV12-5 and TRBJ2-3; 8 bases fit TRBD2. Per germline, CDR1 LGHNT and CDR2 FRNRAP. The CDR3 is 16 residues long. J gave up 1 base and V 5 bases, and 8 bases lay outside the gene matches. The CDR3 reads CASGPGLSGGTDTQYF. The CDR3 region has the DNA TGTGCTAGTGGTCCCGGTCTTAGCGGGGGCACAGATACGCAGTATTTT.

The rearrangement uses TRBV4-2 and TRBJ2-7; no firm D call. This CDR3 contains 15 residues. The germline gives CDR1 LGHNA, CDR2 YNFKEQ. V was shortened by 2 bases and J by 4 bases, with 15 bases between the two germline ends. CDR3 DNA: TGTGCCAGCAGCCAACTCGTTGGGCCTAATTACGAGCAGTACTTC. This gives the protein CASSQLVGPNYEQYF.

The chain employs TRBV7-2 and TRBJ2-1; D is possibly TRBD1 or TRBD2 (5 bases each). Germline CDR1 and CDR2: SGHTA and FQGNSA. Trimming shortened V by 5 bases and J by 2 bases, and 10 bases separated the two germline ends. The CDR3 covers 14 residues. DNA for the CDR3: TGTGCCAGCAGCCAGCCGGGACCCTACAATGAGCAGTTCTTC. This sequence encodes CASSQPGPYNEQFF.